Presented here are 29 T cell receptor beta chains from one specimen sequenced in a study of beta chain features in type 1 diabetes. Since all of the isolated RNA was reverse transcribed, expressed TCRB transcripts were what got sequenced. Data came from immunoSEQ multiplex PCR; TCRdb stores just in-frame clones and leaves some out. This sample has approximately 260,000 clones, with 20% to 25% found just once. Antigen specificity for these receptors is unknown. Whole-study findings and limits: Shorter TCRB CDR3s, moderately but significantly so, were found in Type 1 diabetes patients in all four CD4+ subsets.

Sequenced sample: naive CD4+ T cells from blood. These receptors originate from a woman aged 25-40 years with type 1 diabetes.

This clone has a handful of counts. This sequence joins TRBV6-5 and TRBJ1-4; D might be TRBD1 (6 bases). Germline CDR1 MNHEY, CDR2 SVGAGI. There are 14 residues in the CDR3. V was shortened by 5 bases and J by 0 bases, with 7 bases between the two germline ends. The CDR3 DNA reads as TGTGCCAGCAGTCGGACAGCAACTAATGAAAAACTGTTTTTT. Its translation is CASSRTATNEKLFF.

The chain couples TRBV4-1 to TRBJ1-2, with TRBD1 as a possible D gene (6 bases). Germline lookup yields CDR1 MGHRA and CDR2 YSYEKL. The CDR3 spans 14 residues. The V gene lost 0 bases and the J gene lost 4 bases, with 9 bases spanning the gap. As DNA, the CDR3 is TGCGCCAGCAGCCAAGAAGACAGGCTCTATGGCTACACCTTC. It specifies CASSQEDRLYGYTF.

In this sample, this clone turned up once. The chain employs TRBV9 and TRBJ2-1, with 9 bases identical to TRBD2. The germline gives CDR1 SGDLS, CDR2 YYNGEE. V shed 0 bases, J shed 8 bases, and the junction held 15 bases outside the gene matches. The CDR3 runs to 18 residues. The CDR3 DNA sequence: TGTGCCAGCAGCGTAGCGGGGGTCGCGGGAGGGCCGGGAGATGAGCAGTTCTTC. It specifies CASSVAGVAGGPGDEQFF.

A few counts support this clone. This chain connects TRBV20-1 to TRBJ1-1; D is uncertain. V was pared by 8 bases and J by 4 bases, with 11 bases between. The CDR3 covers 11 residues. In germline, CDR1 is DFQATT, CDR2 SNEGSKA (reference sequence). DNA of the CDR3: TGCAGTCAGTCCGGAGGCACTGAAGCTTTCTTT. It encodes CSQSGGTEAFF.

The V call is TRBV19, the J call TRBJ2-1; no definite D call. This CDR3 is 11 amino acids long. Germline V gene data show CDR1 as LNHDA and CDR2 as SQIVND (reference sequence). With 4 bases removed from V and 10 bases from J, the gap between germline ends came to 8 bases. The CDR3 region is CASSTSGEQFF. DNA for the CDR3: TGTGCCAGTAGTACGTCAGGAGAGCAGTTCTTC.

This clone was found a few times. This chain uses TRBV29-1 with TRBJ2-7; 8 bases match TRBD1. J gave up 7 bases and V 5 bases, and 10 bases lay outside the gene matches. This CDR3 comprises 13 residues. Germline V gene lookup returns CDR1 SQVTM and CDR2 ANQGSEA. The DNA for the CDR3 is TGCAGCGTTAGCGGGCAGGGGGCACGGGAGCAGTACTTC. Translated: CSVSGQGAREQYF.

The chain has TRBV20-1 and TRBJ2-1; maybe TRBD2 (6 bases). Germline CDR1 and CDR2: DFQATT and SNEGSKA (reference sequence). The ends were cut back, 6 bases at V and 8 bases at J, with 8 bases in the middle. CDR3 length: 10 residues. CDR3 bases: TGCAGTGCCGTAGCGGATGAGCAGTTCTTC. Translating gives CSAVADEQFF.

DNA of the CDR3: TGTGCCTGGGCCCTATACGAGCAGTACTTC. It encodes CAWALYEQYF. The chain uses TRBV30 and TRBJ2-7, with D hard to call. V was shortened by 5 bases and J by 4 bases, with 6 bases between the two germline ends. The CDR3 runs 10 residues. Per germline, CDR1 GTSNPN and CDR2 SVGIG (reference sequence).

This clone came up a few times. The chain couples TRBV29-1 to TRBJ1-1, with D maybe TRBD1 (6 bases). The CDR3 runs to 12 residues. From germline, CDR1 is SQVTM and CDR2 ANQGSEA. Trimming removed 6 bases at V and 5 bases at J, with 13 bases between. In DNA form, the CDR3 reads TGCAGCGTCAGGGACACGGCGACTGAAGCTTTCTTT. It yields the protein CSVRDTATEAFF.

This clone was found a few times. The chain is built from TRBV11-2 and TRBJ2-1; D is ambiguous. The CDR3 length is 15 residues. The V and J ends lost 5 bases and 4 bases respectively, with 15 bases between them. Germline CDR1 is SGHAT and CDR2 is FQNNGV. CDR3 amino acids: CASSPPLDWYNEQFF. In DNA, the CDR3 is TGTGCCAGCAGCCCTCCTTTAGACTGGTACAATGAGCAGTTCTTC.

This clone came up a few times. This chain uses TRBV30 with TRBJ1-1, with TRBD1 identical over 7 bases. Per germline, CDR1 GTSNPN and CDR2 SVGIG (reference sequence). This CDR3 contains 17 residues. The trim removed 0 bases at V and 3 bases at J, leaving 13 bases unmatched. The CDR3 nucleotides read TGTGCCTGGAGTGTACCCAGAGACAGGGTACCGGACACTGAAGCTTTCTTT. Its translation: CAWSVPRDRVPDTEAFF.

This clone was picked up a small number of times. The rearrangement joins TRBV29-1 to TRBJ1-1; TRBD1 aligns across 7 bases. Trimming at V came to 5 bases and at J to 2 bases, leaving 5 bases not matched to a gene. Germline V lookup: CDR1 SQVTM, CDR2 ANQGSEA. The CDR3 has 13 residues. The DNA for the CDR3 is TGCAGCGTTCGAGGACAGGCAAACACTGAAGCTTTCTTT. Translating gives CSVRGQANTEAFF. The full variable domain, with the rest looked up from reference TRBV29-1 and TRBJ1-1, is SAVISQKPSRDICQRGTSLTIQCQVDSQVTMMFWYRQQPGQSLTLIATANQGSEATYESGFVIDKFPISRPNLTFSTLTVSNMSPEDSSIYLCSVRGQANTEAFFGQGTRLTVV.

This clone was detected only a few times. CDR3 DNA: TGTGCCAGCGCGGGGGGGTTGACAGGGAACACTGAAGCTTTCTTT. Its translation is CASAGGLTGNTEAFF. The chain has TRBV19 and TRBJ1-1; D is possibly TRBD1 (6 bases). V was cut by 9 bases and J by 1 base, with 18 bases left in between. The CDR3 spans 15 residues. Looked up from germline, CDR1 is LNHDA and CDR2 is SQIVND (reference sequence).

The chain links TRBV5-1 to TRBJ1-2, with 7 positions matching TRBD1. The trim removed 2 bases at V and 7 bases at J, leaving 8 bases unmatched. CDR3 length: 14 residues. The germline V gene has CDR1 SGHRS and CDR2 YFSETQ. The CDR3 sequence is CASSFLRQGGGYTF. The CDR3 DNA follows: TGCGCCAGCAGCTTCCTAAGACAGGGAGGTGGCTACACCTTC.

The J gene is TRBJ2-1, the V gene TRBV9; unclear D gene. Between the trimmed V and J ends, which lost 3 bases and 4 bases, there was a span of 11 bases. This CDR3 is 14 amino acids long. Germline CDR1 is SGDLS and CDR2 is YYNGEE. The CDR3: CASSDLRVYNEQFF. In nucleotides, the CDR3 is TGTGCCAGCAGCGATCTTCGGGTATACAATGAGCAGTTCTTC.

This clone was observed a few times. The chain carries TRBV2 and TRBJ2-1; D gene ambiguous. Trimming removed 4 bases at V and 3 bases at J, with 13 bases between. This CDR3 contains 15 residues. The germline V gene encodes CDR1 SNHLY and CDR2 FYNNEI. CDR3 residues: CASSALGPNYNEQFF. As DNA, the CDR3 is TGTGCCAGCAGTGCCCTAGGCCCTAACTACAATGAGCAGTTCTTC.

This clone was detected only a few times. The chain is built from TRBV11-2 and TRBJ2-3, with 12 bases matching TRBD2. Germline CDR1 and CDR2: SGHAT and FQNNGV. Trimming took 5 bases from V and 10 from J; bases not matched to a gene: 10. This CDR3 region has 15 residues. As DNA, the CDR3 is TGTGCCAGCAGCCCCATAAGCCTAGCGGGAGGGTCGCAGTATTTT. Translating gives CASSPISLAGGSQYF.

This clone was seen a handful of times. This chain joins TRBV28 and TRBJ2-4; 8 positions agree with TRBD2. The germline V gene encodes CDR1 MDHEN and CDR2 SYDVKM. V dropped 1 base and J dropped 6; count of bases not matched to a gene: 8. The CDR3 consists of 16 residues. The DNA for the CDR3 is TGTGCCAGCAGTTTATCCGGGACTAGTTTCGGAAACATTCAGTACTTC. Translating it yields CASSLSGTSFGNIQYF.

Only a few counts were recorded for this clone. This chain connects TRBV9 to TRBJ2-2; 10 positions agree with TRBD1. The germline V gene has CDR1 SGDLS and CDR2 YYNGEE. V was clipped by 0 bases and J by 5 bases; unmatched bases: 10. The CDR3 runs 18 residues. The CDR3 here is CASSVDLRQGAGTGELFF. The CDR3 nucleotides read TGTGCCAGCAGCGTAGATCTTAGACAGGGGGCAGGGACCGGGGAGCTGTTTTTT.

The chain carries TRBV7-9 and TRBJ1-1; 10 nucleotides line up with TRBD1. The CDR3 has 14 amino acids. V shed 5 bases and J 5 bases; nucleotides not matched to a gene: 5. CDR1 is SEHNR, CDR2 FQNEAQ, per germline (reference sequence). The CDR3 nucleotides are TGTGCCAGCAGCAGGCGGGACAGGGGTACTGAAGCTTTCTTT. Protein product: CASSRRDRGTEAFF.

CDR3 in DNA: TGTGCCAGCAGCCCAAGACAGGGGGGGACGACTAATGAAAAACTGTTTTTT. This gives the protein CASSPRQGGTTNEKLFF. The chain uses TRBV7-9 and TRBJ1-4; 9 bases line up with TRBD1. The J segment lost 2 bases and the V segment lost 5 bases, leaving 9 bases of the junction unmatched. There are 17 residues in the CDR3. Germline CDR1 reads SEHNR; CDR2 reads FQNEAQ (reference sequence).

This clone was recorded a few times. V usage is TRBV14 and J usage is TRBJ2-5, with a weak D call TRBD1 (6 bases). CDR1 is SGHDN, CDR2 FVKESK, per germline. The CDR3 is 14 amino acids. Between the trimmed V and J ends, which lost 2 bases and 5 bases, there was a span of 12 bases. Written as DNA, the CDR3 is TGTGCCAGCAGCCAATGGACTGGACAGGAGACCCAGTACTTC. Its translation: CASSQWTGQETQYF.

The V call is TRBV7-9, the J call TRBJ2-7, with 11 nucleotides matching TRBD2. The V gene's germline CDR1 is SEHNR and CDR2 FQNEAQ (reference sequence). The CDR3 covers 19 residues. V shed 1 base, J shed 6 bases, and the junction held 17 bases outside the gene matches. CDR3 residues: CASSLVWAVLAGGTGEQYF. As DNA, the CDR3 is TGTGCCAGCAGCTTAGTTTGGGCAGTGCTAGCGGGAGGAACCGGCGAGCAGTACTTC. Full variable domain (remainder filled in from reference TRBV7-9 and TRBJ2-7): DTGVSQNPRHKITKRGQNVTFRCDPISEHNRLYWYRQTLGQGPEFLTYFQNEAQLEKSRLLSDRFSAERPKGSFSTLEIQRTEQGDSAMYLCASSLVWAVLAGGTGEQYFGPGTRLTVT.

The chain has TRBV30 and TRBJ1-2; D may be TRBD1 (5 bases). The V and J ends lost 1 base and 4 bases respectively, with 13 bases between them. Looked up from germline, CDR1 is GTSNPN and CDR2 is SVGIG (reference sequence). The CDR3 is 14 residues long. In nucleotides, the CDR3 is TGTGCCTGGAGTGCTACCAGGGAGGGCTATGGCTACACCTTC. Its translation: CAWSATREGYGYTF.

The sample holds a few counts of this clone. V usage is TRBV28 and J usage is TRBJ2-1; 7 bases fit TRBD2. This CDR3 region has 16 residues. The germline V gene has CDR1 MDHEN and CDR2 SYDVKM. V lost 6 bases, J lost 7 bases, and 15 bases stayed unmatched. The CDR3 loop reads CASSPATGLGMNEQFF. CDR3 bases: TGTGCCAGCAGCCCCGCCACCGGACTAGGGATGAATGAGCAGTTCTTC.

The chain employs TRBV2 and TRBJ2-7, with 9 bases fitting TRBD1. The germline CDR1 and CDR2 sequences are SNHLY and FYNNEI. After removal of 6 bases from V and 3 bases from J, the junction contained 9 bases not matched to a gene. The CDR3 has 15 residues. The CDR3 loop is CASSDGQGRVYEQYF. The CDR3 DNA reads TGTGCCAGCAGCGACGGACAGGGGCGAGTCTACGAGCAGTACTTC.

The rearrangement links TRBV5-4 to TRBJ1-1, with 12 nucleotides matching TRBD1. Unmatched junction bases numbered 7, after V lost 2 bases and J lost 5 bases. Germline V gene sequence: CDR1 SGHNT, CDR2 YYREEE (reference sequence). The CDR3 is 16 residues long. CDR3 sequence: CASSFGTGGLGTEAFF. As DNA, the CDR3 is TGTGCCAGCAGCTTTGGGACAGGGGGCCTGGGGACTGAAGCTTTCTTT.

The J gene is TRBJ1-1, the V gene TRBV29-1, with TRBD1 as a possible D gene (6 bases). There are 14 residues in the CDR3. V lost 4 bases, J lost 5 bases, and 17 bases lay in between. The germline CDR1 and CDR2 sequences are SQVTM and ANQGSEA. The CDR3 bases are TGCAGCGTTGGCCCTCAGGGGCTGGAGACTGAAGCTTTCTTT. This sequence encodes CSVGPQGLETEAFF.

The chain joins TRBV5-4 to TRBJ2-5; D gene uncertain. With 2 bases removed from V and 0 bases from J, the gap between germline ends came to 5 bases. The germline CDR1 and CDR2 sequences are SGHNT and YYREEE (reference sequence). The CDR3 consists of 13 residues. The CDR3 nucleotides read TGTGCCAGCAGCTTCTCCTACCAAGAGACCCAGTACTTC. This sequence encodes CASSFSYQETQYF.